This T cell receptor (beta chain) was recorded in a study of PD-1 blockade in classical Hodgkin lymphoma (dated by TCRdb to 2019 to 2021). Regarding the complete study: Nivolumab dosing was 3 mg/kg intravenously every 2 weeks, continuing until either disease progression or unacceptable toxicity. A peripheral blood immune signature of response to PD-1 blockade in classical Hodgkin lymphoma was defined using TCR beta sequencing and CyTOF.

Regarding this clone: There is no known antigen for this receptor. No qualities accompany the bases; no much larger clone lies one base away.

The Qiagen DNeasy kit was used to extract genomic DNA both from unsorted PBMCs and from the negatively selected CD4+ and CD8+ fractions. TCR beta CDR3 regions were amplified by immunoSEQ multiplex PCR using primers annealing to V and J segments. Amplification bias was minimized using a synthetic immune receptor repertoire, and residual bias was removed computationally after sequencing. Regarding the original processing steps: Custom Python scripts were used to quantify repertoire diversity as the Shannon entropy index. Unsorted, CD4+ and CD8+ repertoires were examined separately, except in combined analyses, for which CD4+ and CD8+ sequences were merged in silico. Clonal expansion was defined as a frequency increase of at least 2-fold after treatment compared with C1D1, and clones undetected at baseline were assigned a pseudocount of 0.5. Singleton clones were defined as clones with 0 or 1 copy at C1D1, and non-singleton clones were defined as clones with 2 or more copies. Clones expanded in unsorted samples were labelled as CD4+, CD8+ or unknown by matching protein sequences in sorted samples from the same patient. Diversity changes from C1D1 to C4D1 were tested in paired samples using Wilcoxon tests. TCRdb's version of the immuneACCESS table is confined to in-frame rearrangements and falls short of the full clone set. An unresolved V gene accounts for under half of the shortfall where checked; the remainder is of unknown origin. V and J calls and clone size are given by that table; D and trimming were obtained from the DNA. The sample data list approximately 20,000 clones, and around 82% of these were observed just once. Of the sample, about 20% falls within the top ten clones.

This sample's time point label indicates: cycle 4 day 1 (C4D1), after 5 to 7 weeks of nivolumab. All trial patients had relapsed after autologous stem cell transplantation, with cohorts A, B and C differing in prior brentuximab vedotin exposure. The trial cohort included some 53 patients with relapsed/refractory classical Hodgkin lymphoma, and each patient had a best overall response of complete response, partial response or progressive disease. In the multi-cohort phase II CheckMate 205 trial, trial patients received single-agent nivolumab. An independent review committee assessed best overall response by applying the 2007 International Working Group response criteria. Trial PBMCs were obtained immediately prior to nivolumab initiation (C1D1) and on therapy at cycle 2 day 1 and cycle 4 day 1. Peripheral blood was collected in 8 mL Vacutainer Cell Preparation Tubes, from which PBMCs were isolated by centrifugation and then cryopreserved.

Paper-wide results and their limitations: Only a single clinical trial cohort was studied, and what caused the repertoire differences, possibly disease activity or prior therapy, remained undefined. Lower diversity was seen in patients whose nivolumab began less than 1 year after ASCT, and these patients were left out of later analyses so that immune reconstitution would not confound the results. Baseline TCR diversity was reported to be lower in newly diagnosed patients than in healthy donors and to be lower still in relapsed/refractory patients. Trial patients with a complete response had baseline diversity similar to that of newly diagnosed patients, while partial responders and progressors had significantly lower diversity. By C4D1, a significant rise was seen in CD4+ TCR diversity but not in CD8+ TCR diversity (p=0.0027 vs p=0.16), and the rise was most apparent among complete responders (p=0.02).

V loses 4 bases at its end and J loses 4 bases; junction bases beyond the gene matches: 9. Reading the germline V gene (reference sequence) gives CDR1 SEHNR and CDR2 FQNEAQ. The CDR3 measures 16 amino acids from cysteine to phenylalanine. Only the CDR3 DNA stays, 48 bases, in frame from base 1. This TCR derives from a human donor with classical Hodgkin lymphoma. Here the chain combines TRBV7-9 and TRBJ1-3, and TRBD1 aligns with 8 junction nucleotides. The input for sequencing was peripheral blood mononuclear cells (PBMCs), taken before the fourth cycle of nivolumab. The CDR3 region reads CASSWSRTGLGNTIYF. The bases are TGTGCCAGCAGCTGGAGCCGGACAGGGCTCGGAAACACCATATATTTT.